This T cell receptor beta chain comes out of a study of T cell responses to AZD1222 COVID-19 vaccine. V lost 4 bases to trimming and J lost 5 bases; unmatched junction nucleotides: 5. CDR1 is LGHNA and CDR2 is YNFKEQ in the germline V gene. The CDR3 is 14 residues long. The study's findings and limits: Dominant CD4 TCR responses targeted spike regions 160-218 and 743-854.

Data came from immunoSEQ multiplex PCR; TCRdb stores just in-frame clones and leaves some out. Here the sample spans about 84,000 clones, around 83% being singletons. As for this clone: Its antigen remains unknown.

This chain joins TRBV4-2 and TRBJ2-1, with 7 bases matching TRBD1. This specimen was peripheral blood, taken 28 days after the second AZD1222 dose. The sequence was obtained from an adult who received the AZD1222 COVID-19 vaccine. CDR3: CASSLNRGNNEQFF. In DNA, the CDR3 is TGTGCCAGCAGCCTTAACAGGGGAAACAATGAGCAGTTCTTC.